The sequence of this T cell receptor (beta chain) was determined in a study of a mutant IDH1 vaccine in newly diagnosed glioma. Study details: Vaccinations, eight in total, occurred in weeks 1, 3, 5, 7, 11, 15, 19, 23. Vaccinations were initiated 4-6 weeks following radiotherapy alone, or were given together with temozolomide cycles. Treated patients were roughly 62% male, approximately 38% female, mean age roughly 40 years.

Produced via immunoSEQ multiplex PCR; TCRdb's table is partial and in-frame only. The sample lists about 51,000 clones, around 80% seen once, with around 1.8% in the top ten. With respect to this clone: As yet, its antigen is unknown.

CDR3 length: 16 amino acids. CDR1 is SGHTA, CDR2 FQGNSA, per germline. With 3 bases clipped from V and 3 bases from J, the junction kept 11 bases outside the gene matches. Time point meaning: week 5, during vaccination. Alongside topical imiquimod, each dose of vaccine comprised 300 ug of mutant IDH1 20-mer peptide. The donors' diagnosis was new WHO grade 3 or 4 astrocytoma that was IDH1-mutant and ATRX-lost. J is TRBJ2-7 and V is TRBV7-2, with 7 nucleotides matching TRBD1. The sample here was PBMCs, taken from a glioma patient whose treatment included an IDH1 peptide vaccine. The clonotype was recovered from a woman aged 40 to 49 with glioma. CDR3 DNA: TGTGCCAGCAGCTTCGCCCCCAGGACAGGTCGCTACGAGCAGTACTTC. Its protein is CASSFAPRTGRYEQYF. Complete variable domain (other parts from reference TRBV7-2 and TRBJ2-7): GAGVSQSPSNKVTEKGKDVELRCDPISGHTALYWYRQSLGQGLEFLIYFQGNSAPDKSGLPSDRFSAERTGGSVSTLTIQRTQQEDSAVYLCASSFAPRTGRYEQYFGPGTRLTVT.